This paragraph covers one T cell receptor beta chain sequence. The antigen is unknown. The sample comes from a study of shared clonotypes between healthy human individuals. Study as a whole: A couple of women and a few men aged 18 to 49 served as donors. CD4 naive cells filled three plates per donor, CD4 memory three, CD8 naive two and CD8 memory one.

Study results and limitations: Clonotype sharing among donors, it was expected, would be affected by sequencing depth. It was the non-shared clonotypes that had lower generation probabilities than clonotypes shared by all four donors.

The naive CD8 population came from CD45RO-negative cells selected for CCR7, without terminally differentiated effector memory CD45RA+ cells. Clones were read by immunoSEQ multiplex PCR, and TCRdb kept only the in-frame ones, dropping some. Of 750,000 to 1,000,000 clones listed, 90% to 95% are singletons. Germline CDR1 MNHEY, CDR2 SMNVEV (reference sequence). V lost 5 bases and J 0 bases, leaving 11 bases between the germline ends. This CDR3 region has 15 residues. Sequenced material: naive CD8+ T cells sorted from blood. The rearrangement links TRBV27 to TRBJ2-1; the D is unclear. This TCR was recovered from a young man in good health. For the CDR3, the DNA is TGTGCCAGCAGTCTACTCCTTAGCTCCTACAATGAGCAGTTCTTC. As protein: CASSLLLSSYNEQFF.